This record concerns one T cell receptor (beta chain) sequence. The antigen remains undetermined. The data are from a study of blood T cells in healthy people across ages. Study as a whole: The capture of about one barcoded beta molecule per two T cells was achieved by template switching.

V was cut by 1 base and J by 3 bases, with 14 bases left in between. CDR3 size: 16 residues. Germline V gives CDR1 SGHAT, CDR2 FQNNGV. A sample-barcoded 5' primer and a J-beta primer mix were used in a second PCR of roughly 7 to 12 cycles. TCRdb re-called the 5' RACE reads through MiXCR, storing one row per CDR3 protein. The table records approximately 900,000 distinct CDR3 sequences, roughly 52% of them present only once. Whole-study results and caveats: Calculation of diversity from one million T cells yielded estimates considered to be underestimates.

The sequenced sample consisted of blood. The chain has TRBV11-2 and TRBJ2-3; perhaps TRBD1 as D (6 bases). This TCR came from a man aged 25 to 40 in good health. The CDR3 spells CASSLGVGAGTDTQYF. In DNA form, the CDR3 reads TGTGCCAGCAGCTTAGGAGTGGGGGCAGGGACAGATACGCAGTATTTT.